The present TCR beta chain was sequenced within a study of cytomegalovirus exposure and HLA in healthy donors. In the study overall: Researchers previously reported finding just under 120 million unique TCR beta sequences from about 179 million T cells. Study-wide results and limits: CMV serostatus alone was available as immune exposure information. Diagnosis of cytomegalovirus status made by the classifier reportedly showed high specificity and sensitivity.

Per germline, CDR1 MNHNS and CDR2 SASEGT. The CDR3 length is 14 residues. The V segment lost 6 bases and the J segment 5 bases; nucleotides outside the gene matches: 7. Remarks on this clone: Its antigen is as yet unknown.

PCR involved 60 Vbeta and 13 Jbeta primers. Clones were read by immunoSEQ multiplex PCR, and TCRdb kept only the in-frame ones, dropping some. Here the sample spans about 110,000 clones, roughly 74% being singletons. The V gene is TRBV6-1, the J gene TRBJ2-1; TRBD2 agrees at 7 bases. The sequence was obtained from a woman aged 25 to 39 in good health and CMV-seronegative. What was sequenced was PBMCs. The CDR3 region is CASRAPGGNNEQFF. CDR3 in DNA: TGTGCCAGCAGGGCACCGGGAGGAAACAATGAGCAGTTCTTC.